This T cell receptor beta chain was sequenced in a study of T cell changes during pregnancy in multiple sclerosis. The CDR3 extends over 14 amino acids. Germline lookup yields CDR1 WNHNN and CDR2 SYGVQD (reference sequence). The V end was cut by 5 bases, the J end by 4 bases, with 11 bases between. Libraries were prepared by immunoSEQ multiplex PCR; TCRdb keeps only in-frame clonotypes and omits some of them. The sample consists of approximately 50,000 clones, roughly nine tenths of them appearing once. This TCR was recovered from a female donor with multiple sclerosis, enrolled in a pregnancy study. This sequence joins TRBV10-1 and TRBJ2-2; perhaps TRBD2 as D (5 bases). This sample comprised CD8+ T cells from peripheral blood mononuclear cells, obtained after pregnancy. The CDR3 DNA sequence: TGCGCCAGCAGTAAGGGAGCCCTCACCGGGGAGCTGTTTTTT. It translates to CASSKGALTGELFF.